This T cell receptor (beta chain) derives from a study of T cell repertoires in cytomegalovirus infection. Using its own MiXCR run on the reads, TCRdb lists one record per CDR3 protein. The sample holds 210,000 or so distinct CDR3 sequences, around 6.2% seen once. CDR1 and CDR2 from the germline V gene are MNHEY and SVGEGT. The ends were cut back, 0 bases at V and 4 bases at J, with 9 bases in the middle. The CDR3 sequence is 14 residues long. The table lists this clonotype with many counts. The sample was PBMCs. This chain uses TRBV6-2 or TRBV6-3 with TRBJ1-2; D is undetermined. This receptor was obtained from a human donor in good health (CMV status not recorded). Some clones in this sample may be carry-over from other donors' samples. The CDR3: CASSYSGQTYGYTF. CDR3 in DNA: TGTGCCAGCAGTTACTCCGGGCAGACCTATGGCTACACCTTC.